These T cell receptor beta chains were read from a single sample in a study of regulatory and conventional T cells in breast cancer. Using its own MiXCR run on the PCR reads, TCRdb lists one record per CDR3 protein. The sample lists 9,500 or so distinct CDR3 sequences, just under 35% occurring once. Sequenced sample: conventional T cells from blood. Receptors originate from a male donor in good health. The CDR3 runs from the conserved cysteine through the conserved F or W. D genes are given only for firm matches. Some rows have no size entry. The others give once, few or many, or a class for an expanded clone.

>.|TRBJ2-7|.|TRBV7-8
TGTGCCAGCAGCTTAGAGGCAGGAGGCTCCTACGAGCAGTACTTC
CASSLEAGGSYEQYF
>.|TRBJ2-1|.|TRBV5-1
TGCGCCAGCAGCTTGGACGGGGATCTGGGTGAGCAGTTCTTC
CASSLDGDLGEQFF
>few|TRBJ2-3|TRBD1|TRBV18
TGTGCCAGCTCACCGCGGACAGGCCACACAGATACGCAGTATTTT
CASSPRTGHTDTQYF
>.|TRBJ1-6|TRBD1|TRBV6-2/TRBV6-3
TGTGCCTGCAGTACTCCAGGGGGTTCTGATAATTCACCCCTCCACTTT
CACSTPGGSDNSPLHF
>.|TRBJ2-3|.|TRBV6-1
TGTGCCAGCAGTGAAGCGCGGACTACAGATACGCAGTATTTT
CASSEARTTDTQYF
>few|TRBJ1-3|.|TRBV7-9
TGTGCCAGCAGCCCCCCTCGCTCCGGAAACACCATATATTTT
CASSPPRSGNTIYF
>few|TRBJ1-2|.|TRBV11-2
TGTGCCAGCAGCCCCGGCTCCCTAAGGGAGGGCTACACCTTC
CASSPGSLREGYTF
>large|TRBJ1-1|.|TRBV4-2
TGTGCCAGCAGCCAAGATTCTCTGGAGGGGAACACTGAAGCTTTCTTT
CASSQDSLEGNTEAFF
>.|TRBJ1-1|.|TRBV5-1
TGCGCCAGCAGCCTCAGCGGGGTTCGGCGCGTGACTGAAGCTTTCTTT
CASSLSGVRRVTEAFF
>.|TRBJ2-7|.|TRBV12-3/TRBV12-4
TGTGCCAGCAGTTTAATGTGGGCCCCGACCTACGAGCAGTACTTC
CASSLMWAPTYEQYF
>medium-sized|TRBJ2-7|TRBD1|TRBV20-1
TGCAGTGCTGTAAGGCAGGGGGCCTACGAGCAGTACTTC
CSAVRQGAYEQYF
>.|TRBJ2-1|.|TRBV6-5
TGTGCCAGCAGTCGCCGGGATGAGCAGTTCTTC
CASSRRDEQFF
>.|TRBJ2-7|.|TRBV6-2/TRBV6-3
TGTGCCAGCAGTGCCAGGGGTGCCTACGAGCAGTACTTC
CASSARGAYEQYF
>.|TRBJ1-2|TRBD1|TRBV2
TGTGCCAGCACCAGAAACGGACAGGGGGGCTATGGCTACACCTTC
CASTRNGQGGYGYTF
>few|TRBJ1-1|TRBD1|TRBV5-6
TGTGCCAGCAGCTTACACAGGGGTGAAGCTTTCTTT
CASSLHRGEAFF
>.|TRBJ1-1|.|TRBV15
TGTGCCATCAGCAGAGATTGGACTGAAGCTTTCTTT
CAISRDWTEAFF
>medium-sized|TRBJ1-1|.|TRBV11-2
TGTGCCAGCAGCGATCCGGGGGCCGGGGGCAGCACTGAAGCTTTCTTT
CASSDPGAGGSTEAFF
>few|TRBJ2-3|TRBD1|TRBV29-1
TGCAGCGTGACAGGGCTCAGCACAGATACGCAGTATTTT
CSVTGLSTDTQYF
>few|TRBJ1-1|.|TRBV7-9
TGTGCCAGCAGCTTCGGTCAGGCAACTGAAGCTTTCTTT
CASSFGQATEAFF
>.|TRBJ2-1|.|TRBV24-1
TGTGCCACCAGTGCCCACAATGAGCAGTTCTTC
CATSAHNEQFF
>.|TRBJ2-1|.|TRBV27
TGTGCCAGCAGCTACGAAGGCCACTCCTACAATGAGCAGTTCTTC
CASSYEGHSYNEQFF
>.|TRBJ2-1|TRBD2|TRBV20-1
TGCAGTGCTAGAGATCGACTAGCAAAAAACTACAATGAGCAGTTCTTC
CSARDRLAKNYNEQFF
>.|TRBJ1-2|.|TRBV7-2
TGTGCCAGCAGCTCAAGGGGAGGGAGGCCCTATGGCTACACCTTC
CASSSRGGRPYGYTF
>few|TRBJ2-7|TRBD1|TRBV3-1
TGTGCCAGCAGCCCAGGACAGGTGTACTACGAGCAGTACTTC
CASSPGQVYYEQYF
>.|TRBJ2-1|.|TRBV4-3
TGCGCCAGCAGCCAATTGGGGACCCCACCCCGGAATGAGCAGTTCTTC
CASSQLGTPPRNEQFF
>.|TRBJ1-1|TRBD1|TRBV5-4
TGTGCCAGCAGCTGGCAGGGGGCGGCTGAAGCTTTCTTT
CASSWQGAAEAFF
>few|TRBJ2-5|TRBD1|TRBV5-4
TGTGCCAGCAGCACGGACGGACAGGGGGAGACCCAGTACTTC
CASSTDGQGETQYF
>.|TRBJ1-6|TRBD1|TRBV29-1
TGCAGCGTTGACTTGCAGGGGGCTAATTCACCCCTCCACTTT
CSVDLQGANSPLHF
>few|TRBJ2-1|.|TRBV7-1
TGTGCCAGCGGCTCCCTCCGGGACCAGCTACTTCGGTACAATGAGCAGTTCTTC
CASGSLRDQLLRYNEQFF
>once|TRBJ2-5|TRBD2|TRBV11-2
TGTGCCAGCAGCCCGGGACTAGGGGAGACCCAGTACTTC
CASSPGLGETQYF
>large|TRBJ1-5|TRBD1|TRBV29-1
TGCAGCGTGGGGACAGGGAATAGCAATCAGCCCCAGCATTTT
CSVGTGNSNQPQHF
>.|TRBJ2-3|TRBD1|TRBV2
TGTGCCAGCAGTGTTCAGACAGGGGGTTTCACAGATACGCAGTATTTT
CASSVQTGGFTDTQYF
>.|TRBJ1-2|.|TRBV10-1
TGCGCCAGCAGTGACCCGGCCGGGGGCTACACCTTC
CASSDPAGGYTF
>medium-sized|TRBJ1-5|.|TRBV12-3/TRBV12-4
TGTGCCAGCAGTCTTGGACGGGATCAGCCCCAGCATTTT
CASSLGRDQPQHF
>few|TRBJ1-3|.|TRBV5-6
TGTGCCAGCAGCCAAGACACAGGTCTCTCTGGAAACACCATATATTTT
CASSQDTGLSGNTIYF
>few|TRBJ2-3|.|TRBV11-2
TGTGCCAGCAGCTTAAGTCAGGGGCTCACAGATACGCAGTATTTT
CASSLSQGLTDTQYF
>.|TRBJ2-5|.|TRBV5-1
TGCGCCAGCAGCCGGCGGGTAGCCGGAGAGACCCAGTACTTC
CASSRRVAGETQYF
>.|TRBJ1-3|.|TRBV2
TGTGCCAGCGCTTTCTCTCCGGATGCTGGAAACACCATATATTTT
CASAFSPDAGNTIYF
>.|TRBJ2-7|.|TRBV7-2
TGTGCCAGCAGCTCAGTTCGGTCAATTAGCTCCTACGAGCAGTACTTC
CASSSVRSISSYEQYF
>.|TRBJ1-1|.|TRBV5-1
TGCGCCAGCAGCTTGATTCCGGGGCTAACGAACACTGAAGCTTTCTTT
CASSLIPGLTNTEAFF
>.|TRBJ2-3|.|TRBV20-1
TGCAGTGCTAGCGAGCAATCAACTAGCACAGATACGCAGTATTTT
CSASEQSTSTDTQYF
>few|TRBJ1-1|TRBD1|TRBV7-9
TGTGCCAGCAGCCCTTTACAGGGGCTGAACACTGAAGCTTTCTTT
CASSPLQGLNTEAFF
>.|TRBJ1-4|TRBD1|TRBV7-9
TGTGCCAGCAGCTCGCCGGGACAGAGTCAATTTCGTGAAAAACTGTTTTTT
CASSSPGQSQFREKLFF
>.|TRBJ2-7|.|TRBV12-3/TRBV12-4
TGTGCCAGCAGTCCCCGCAGGCATGAGCAGTACTTC
CASSPRRHEQYF
>.|TRBJ1-1|.|TRBV6-5
TGTGCCAGCAGTTATTGGCCCGGGACACCGAACACTGAAGCTTTCTTT
CASSYWPGTPNTEAFF
>.|TRBJ2-5|.|TRBV5-6
TGTGCCAGCAGCTTGCGTGGTTGGATTCGGGGGGCGGGGGAGACCCAGTACTTC
CASSLRGWIRGAGETQYF
>.|TRBJ2-1|.|TRBV7-2
TGTGCCAGCAGCTTAAATCCCGGGGGCGGGGGCAATGAGCAGTTCTTC
CASSLNPGGGGNEQFF
>.|TRBJ1-5|TRBD1|TRBV20-1
TGCAGTGCAAGCCCCGACAGGGGGCGAAGTCAGCCCCAGCATTTT
CSASPDRGRSQPQHF
>few|TRBJ2-7|TRBD1|TRBV27
TGTGCCAGCAATACCGGGACAGGGAAGATAAAACAGTACTTC
CASNTGTGKIKQYF
>.|TRBJ2-1|.|TRBV11-3
TGTGCCAGCAGCTTAGTTAGACCGCAGTTCTTC
CASSLVRPQFF
>medium-sized|TRBJ1-6|.|TRBV12-3/TRBV12-4
TGTGCCAGCCGTAGGGGCAATTCACCCCTCCACTTT
CASRRGNSPLHF
>.|TRBJ2-5|TRBD1|TRBV6-6
TGTGCCAGCAGTTACCGAGGACAGGGCCAAGAGACCCAGTACTTC
CASSYRGQGQETQYF
>few|TRBJ2-1|TRBD2|TRBV6-2/TRBV6-3
TGTGCCAGCAGTTCTCTTCTAGCGGTCTCCTACAATGAGCAGTTCTTC
CASSSLLAVSYNEQFF
>medium-sized|TRBJ1-2|.|TRBV6-5
TGTGCCAGCAGCCCCAACCCGAGGGTCTGGGGCTACACCTTC
CASSPNPRVWGYTF
>.|TRBJ2-7|TRBD1|TRBV7-9
TGTGCCAGCAGCACGGGACAGGGCCAGAGTATTATCGAGCAGTACTTC
CASSTGQGQSIIEQYF